This T cell receptor beta chain was recovered during a study of T cells in Graves' hyperthyroidism and ophthalmopathy. TCR beta CDR3 region amplification was performed from RNA transcripts. The study used the HTBI primer set for a first-round RT-PCR of the TCR CDR3. TCRdb recomputed calls from the multiplex PCR reads with MiXCR, one row per CDR3 protein. The table includes approximately 380,000 distinct CDR3 sequences, more than 12% detected once. Comment on this clonotype: A read error may explain this, as a much larger clone is one base away.

Germline V lookup: CDR1 MNHEY, CDR2 SVGAGI. V lost 4 bases, J lost 4 bases, and 4 bases lay in between. This CDR3 region has 12 residues. This TCR was sampled from a man aged 50 to 59 with Graves' ophthalmopathy. The rearrangement joins TRBV6-5 to TRBJ2-2; D unresolved. The specimen sequenced was blood. CDR3 in amino acids: CASSFTTGELFF. The CDR3 DNA reads as TGTGCCAGCAGTTTCACCACCGGGGAGCTGTTTTTT.